This entry is about one T cell receptor (beta chain). As yet, its antigen is unknown. The treatment is: roughly 19 received Ad26.COV2.S at low or high dose, single or two shots; about 5 received placebo; per-sample allocation not given. It was on day 63 after the first vaccine or placebo injection that samples were taken. Here immunoSEQ multiplex PCR was the method, and the copy in TCRdb shows in-frame clones only, minus some. The repertoire holds 300,000 to 400,000 clones, with 75% to 90% as singletons. The data belong to a study of Ad26.COV2.S vaccination and SARS-CoV-2 variants. The germline V gene has CDR1 MNHEY and CDR2 SVGEGT. Unmatched junction bases numbered 4, after V lost 4 bases and J lost 7 bases. The CDR3 is 12 amino acids. Overall study findings and caveats: Non-spike TCR breadth did not differ much between vaccine and placebo recipients.

The receptor comes from a person between 18 and 59 years old who received the Ad26.COV2.S COVID-19 vaccine or a placebo. The starting material was peripheral blood, obtained in a trial of Ad26.COV2.S vaccine versus placebo. This chain uses TRBV6-2 or TRBV6-3 with TRBJ2-7, with 7 positions matching TRBD1. CDR3: CASSSQTGEQYF. CDR3 DNA: TGTGCCAGCAGTTCCCAGACAGGGGAGCAGTACTTC.